This T cell receptor beta chain is from a study of T cells in Graves' hyperthyroidism and ophthalmopathy. Clinical Activity Scores of at least 3, NOSPECS grades of at least 4 and durations under 3 months characterized ophthalmopathy patients. Study results and limitations: Peripheral blood also featured most of the thyroid clonotypes expanded above 0.001.

RNA transcripts provided the source from which TCR beta CDR3 regions were amplified. An initial round of RT-PCR targeting the TCR CDR3 relied on the HTBI primer set. A single record per CDR3 protein comes from TCRdb applying MiXCR to the multiplex PCR reads. The sample consists of about 300,000 distinct CDR3 sequences, around 20% of them appearing once. V gave up 3 bases and J gave up 6 bases; unmatched junction bases: 8. CDR3 length: 15 amino acids. The germline V gene encodes CDR1 SGHVS and CDR2 FQNEAQ. This clonotype appeared many times. Its antigen is as yet unknown. The chain has TRBV7-8 and TRBJ1-1; 9 bases line up with TRBD1. Sequencing was performed on blood. This sequence was found in a man aged 50-60 years with Graves' ophthalmopathy. The CDR3 loop is CASSFRGQGGSEAFF. The CDR3 DNA reads TGTGCCAGCAGCTTTAGGGGACAGGGTGGGTCTGAAGCTTTCTTT.